This T cell receptor (beta chain) stems from a study of blood T cell repertoires in COVID-19. On the study more broadly: There were acute and convalescent COVID-19 samples, and they came from the United States, Italy and Spain. In each case, the material was cDNA or gDNA derived from T cells, B-cell-depleted T cells, or PBMCs.

This clone has only a few counts. In the authors' workflow: Amplification of reference gene primers provided the estimated nucleated cell counts. Generated by immunoSEQ multiplex PCR, the TCRdb table keeps only in-frame clones and is missing some. D and trimming come from the DNA, and the V and J calls and clone size come from that table. This sample carries about 210,000 clones, 85% of them seen once, and the ten largest clones take around 0.93%. This CDR3 is built from 16 residues. Germline assignment: CDR1 MNHNY and CDR2 SVGAGI (reference sequence). After removal of 0 bases from V and 4 bases from J, the junction contained 8 bases not matched to a gene.

The source of this sequence is a man aged 55 to 70 with COVID-19, enrolled during active disease. The J gene is TRBJ1-2, the V gene TRBV6-6; TRBD1 agrees at 7 bases. Sequencing was performed on peripheral blood. The CDR3 coding sequence is TGTGCCAGCAGTTACTCTACGAACAGGGGAAGCTATGGCTACACCTTC. Amino acid sequence: CASSYSTNRGSYGYTF.